The sequence of this TCR beta chain was determined in a study of shared clonotypes between healthy human individuals. The table lists this clone with a count of one. J was trimmed by 7 bases and V by 5 bases; bases with no gene match: 12. The CDR3 has 16 amino acids. The germline V gene has CDR1 SGHDT and CDR2 YYEEEE. Profiled with immunoSEQ multiplex PCR; TCRdb holds only in-frame clones, not every one. The profile shows millions of clones, 85% to 95% of them singletons. This chain joins TRBV5-6 and TRBJ1-4; 9 bases agree with TRBD1. Input material: naive CD4+ T cells sorted from blood. Specified subset: CD45RA+ positively selected. The sequence was collected from a man younger than 30 in good health. Here the CDR3 reads CASSEQGALSGEKLFF. The CDR3, as DNA: TGTGCCAGCAGTGAACAGGGGGCACTCTCTGGTGAAAAACTGTTTTTT.